One sample yielded the 15 T cell receptor beta chains listed below, sequenced in a study of a mutant IDH1 vaccine in newly diagnosed glioma. Noted time point: week 47, end of study. Doses of 300 ug of mutant IDH1 20-mer peptide were given with topical imiquimod. Using immunoSEQ multiplex PCR, the repertoire was profiled, and TCRdb retains in-frame clones only, with some absent. The table lists approximately 100,000 clones, nearly 90% of them singletons. These receptors have no identified antigens. The sample here was PBMCs, taken from a glioma patient whose treatment included an IDH1 peptide vaccine. Receptors originate from a woman in her 50s with glioma.

This chain uses TRBV30 with TRBJ1-5; TRBD1 is a possible D gene (6 bases). Germline values: CDR1 GTSNPN, CDR2 SVGIG (reference sequence). V lost 3 bases to trimming and J lost 6 bases, with 15 bases between them. This CDR3 is built from 14 residues. The CDR3 sequence is CAWRGSGVGQPQHF. CDR3 sequence (DNA): TGTGCCTGGAGAGGTTCAGGGGTTGGTCAGCCCCAGCATTTT.

This clone was picked up one time. For the CDR3, the DNA is TGCAGCGTTGAGTGGGGATACAATGAGCAGTTCTTC. Protein product: CSVEWGYNEQFF. This rearrangement joins TRBV29-1 to TRBJ2-1; D uncertain. The CDR3 extends over 12 amino acids. Germline lookup yields CDR1 SQVTM and CDR2 ANQGSEA. The V end was cut by 3 bases, the J end by 4 bases, with 7 bases between.

The chain employs TRBV15 and TRBJ2-1, with 9 nucleotides matching TRBD2. This CDR3 spans 16 amino acids. Germline V gene lookup returns CDR1 LNHNV and CDR2 YYDKDF (reference sequence). V dropped 1 base and J dropped 3; count of bases not matched to a gene: 4. Here the CDR3 reads CATSRAGTSSYNEQFF. The CDR3 DNA is TGTGCCACCAGCAGAGCCGGGACTAGCAGCTACAATGAGCAGTTCTTC. Full variable domain (rest looked up from reference TRBV15 and TRBJ2-1): DAMVIQNPRYQVTQFGKPVTLSCSQTLNHNVMYWYQQKSSQAPKLLFHYYDKDFNNEADTPDNFQSRRPNTSFCFLDIRSPGLGDTAMYLCATSRAGTSSYNEQFFGPGTRLTVL.

The CDR3 here is CASRTGTANQETQYF. DNA of the CDR3: TGTGCCAGCAGGACCGGGACAGCAAACCAAGAGACCCAGTACTTC. This chain links TRBV6-1 with TRBJ2-5, with 7 bases matching TRBD1. CDR1 is MNHNS and CDR2 is SASEGT in the germline V gene. The CDR3 is 15 residues long. Trimming cost V 6 bases and J 0 bases; bases outside gene matches: 7.

The V call is TRBV7-3, the J call TRBJ2-2; D might be TRBD1 (8 bases). Trimming pared 5 bases from V and 8 bases from J, leaving 15 bases between. CDR1 is SGHTA and CDR2 is FQGTGA in the germline V gene. This CDR3 has 14 amino acids. CDR3 amino acids: CASSADREGGELFF. The DNA of the CDR3 is TGTGCCAGCAGCGCGGACAGGGAGGGGGGGGAGCTGTTTTTT.

This clone was seen only a few times. V usage is TRBV18 and J usage is TRBJ1-1, with unresolved D. Trimming took off 0 bases at V and 4 bases at J, with 12 bases between the two ends. This CDR3 contains 15 residues. CDR1 is KGHSH and CDR2 is LQKENI in the germline V gene. CDR3 DNA: TGTGCCAGCTCACCACCGGGCTTGAGGACCACTGAAGCTTTCTTT. The encoded protein is CASSPPGLRTTEAFF.

The chain has TRBV18 and TRBJ2-7; D may be TRBD1 or TRBD2 (5 bases each). Germline V gene data show CDR1 as KGHSH and CDR2 as LQKENI. This CDR3 has 17 amino acids. V lost 4 bases and J lost 2, with 21 bases in between. The CDR3 DNA reads TGTGCCAGCTCACTTAACATAAGAGGGGACCCCGCCTACGAGCAGTACTTC. Translation gives CASSLNIRGDPAYEQYF.

The rearrangement joins TRBV7-9 to TRBJ2-1; 10 bases fit TRBD2. Trimming cost V 5 bases and J 7 bases; bases outside gene matches: 8. CDR3 length: 15 residues. Per germline, CDR1 SEHNR and CDR2 FQNEAQ (reference sequence). CDR3 sequence: CASSISSGRLNEQFF. DNA for the CDR3: TGTGCCAGCAGCATCTCTAGCGGGAGATTGAATGAGCAGTTCTTC.

The chain is built from TRBV19 and TRBJ1-1, with D perhaps matching TRBD1 (6 bases). The CDR3 covers 14 residues. Germline assignment: CDR1 LNHDA and CDR2 SQIVND (reference sequence). Trimming left V 7 bases short and J 6 bases short, with 18 bases between. The CDR3 reads CASTQGGRVAEAFF. The CDR3 nucleotides are TGTGCCAGTACCCAAGGGGGGCGCGTGGCTGAAGCTTTCTTT.

This chain links TRBV7-9 with TRBJ2-2; 10 positions match TRBD1. This CDR3 is built from 16 residues. Germline V gene data show CDR1 as SEHNR and CDR2 as FQNEAQ (reference sequence). Trimming at V came to 7 bases and at J to 4 bases, leaving 9 bases not matched to a gene. The CDR3 region has the DNA TGTGCCAGCACCCGTGGGACAGGGGAGGGCACCGGGGAGCTGTTTTTT. This translates into CASTRGTGEGTGELFF. Full variable domain (remainder filled in from reference TRBV7-9 and TRBJ2-2): DTGVSQNPRHKITKRGQNVTFRCDPISEHNRLYWYRQTLGQGPEFLTYFQNEAQLEKSRLLSDRFSAERPKGSFSTLEIQRTEQGDSAMYLCASTRGTGEGTGELFFGEGSRLTVL.

This chain connects TRBV28 to TRBJ1-5; D is undetermined. The CDR3 spans 14 residues. Germline assignment: CDR1 MDHEN and CDR2 SYDVKM. V was shortened by 4 bases and J by 2 bases, with 9 bases between the two germline ends. The CDR3 bases are TGTGCCAGCAGTTATTTAAATGGCAATCAGCCCCAGCATTTT. Translation gives CASSYLNGNQPQHF.

The rearrangement joins TRBV11-2 to TRBJ1-5, with TRBD1 as a possible D gene (6 bases). Germline assignment: CDR1 SGHAT and CDR2 FQNNGV. V lost 6 bases to trimming and J lost 4 bases, with 13 bases between them. The CDR3 covers 14 residues. As DNA, the CDR3 is TGTGCCAGCAGTCTCAACAGGGTTAATCAGCCCCAGCATTTT. Translated, it gives CASSLNRVNQPQHF.

The chain uses TRBV5-1 and TRBJ1-6; 9 bases match TRBD1. With 4 bases clipped from V and 7 bases from J, the junction kept 6 bases outside the gene matches. The CDR3 extends over 15 amino acids. The germline CDR1 and CDR2 sequences are SGHRS and YFSETQ. CDR3 nucleotide sequence: TGCGCCAGCAGCGCGGCCGGGACAGGGAATTCACCCCTCCACTTT. This encodes CASSAAGTGNSPLHF. Filled out from reference TRBV5-1 and TRBJ1-6, the complete variable domain reads KAGVTQTPRYLIKTRGQQVTLSCSPISGHRSVSWYQQTPGQGLQFLFEYFSETQRNKGNFPGRFSGRQFSNSRSEMNVSTLELGDSALYLCASSAAGTGNSPLHFGNGTRLTVT.

The table lists this clone with a count of one. The chain links TRBV4-1 to TRBJ2-2; D is undetermined. This CDR3 has 13 amino acids. With 0 bases removed from V and 10 bases from J, the gap between germline ends came to 9 bases. Germline CDR1 is MGHRA and CDR2 is YSYEKL. The chain's CDR3 is CASSQDSGLELFF. The CDR3 DNA sequence: TGCGCCAGCAGCCAAGACTCGGGTCTGGAGCTGTTTTTT.

The V and J genes are TRBV27 and TRBJ2-5; 7 bases map to TRBD2. Germline V lookup: CDR1 MNHEY, CDR2 SMNVEV (reference sequence). The CDR3 length is 15 residues. V was clipped by 0 bases and J by 4 bases; unmatched bases: 5. The CDR3 is CASSLSWGGTETQYF. The CDR3 nucleotides read TGTGCCAGCAGTTTATCTTGGGGGGGGACAGAGACCCAGTACTTC.